Described below is a single T cell receptor (beta chain) sequence and its context. Its antigen is still unknown. This table comes from immunoSEQ multiplex PCR, and its TCRdb copy is limited to in-frame clones, with some not included. The sample has roughly 56,000 clones, roughly nine tenths seen once; the top ten hold 2.2%. The data are from a study of cytomegalovirus exposure and HLA in healthy donors. Points from the study as a whole: Overall, approximately 150 TCR beta chains were annotated as cytomegalovirus-associated. One later analysis, an examination of the 100 to 150 validation repertoires, found that first-cohort TCR clusters tended to co-occur in them. Testing in vitro showed a few CMV-associated chains specific for CMV antigens. The classifier reportedly diagnosed cytomegalovirus status with high sensitivity and specificity.

CDR1 SNHLY and CDR2 FYNNEI come from the germline V gene. The CDR3 is 13 residues long. With V trimmed by 11 bases and J by 2 bases, 5 bases remained unmatched. The origin of this receptor is a woman in her twenties or thirties in good health and CMV-seronegative. Sequencing was carried out using PBMCs. The chain links TRBV2 to TRBJ2-5; 10 bases agree with TRBD1. CDR3 nucleotides: TGTGCCGACGGGACAGGGGATCAAGAGACCCAGTACTTC. Its protein is CADGTGDQETQYF. Combining the CDR3 with reference TRBV2 and TRBJ2-5 gives the whole variable domain EPEVTQTPSHQVTQMGQEVILRCVPISNHLYFYWYRQILGQKVEFLVSFYNNEISEKSEIFDDQFSVERPDGSNFTLKIRSTKLEDSAMYFCADGTGDQETQYFGPGTRLLVL.